This TCR beta chain derives from a study of T cells in Graves' hyperthyroidism and ophthalmopathy. Many counts were recorded for this clonotype. Its antigen is currently unknown. Amplification of TCR beta CDR3 regions used RNA as the template. The HTBI primer set served for first-round RT-PCR of the TCR CDR3. TCRdb re-called the multiplex PCR reads with MiXCR, one entry per CDR3 protein. The sample lists fewer than 650,000 distinct CDR3 sequences; 11% to 15% were seen once. Study-wide findings and caveats: The majority of expanded thyroid clonotypes above 0.001 also appeared in blood.

Sequenced sample: blood. The sequence was collected from a woman younger than 35 with Graves' ophthalmopathy.

CDR3 residues: CASSLLGLPNNEQFF. Here the CDR3 DNA reads TGTGCCAGCAGCTTACTTGGACTCCCCAACAATGAGCAGTTCTTC. This chain uses TRBV7-2 with TRBJ2-1; possible D gene TRBD2, 5 bases. This CDR3 contains 15 residues. V dropped 2 bases and J dropped 5 bases, with 13 bases sitting between them. Germline assignment: CDR1 SGHTA and CDR2 FQGNSA.